Shown below are 25 T cell receptor beta chains from a single sample sequenced in a study of follicular helper T cells after annual influenza vaccination. This table comes from immunoSEQ multiplex PCR, and its TCRdb copy is limited to in-frame clones, with some not included. The sample holds a few thousand clones, more than 75% seen once. Time point noted: 2015-2016 season, pre-vaccination. The specimen comprised CXCR5- memory CD4+ T cells sorted from blood, sampled on the day of influenza vaccination. All receptors derive from an adult who received the influenza vaccine.

This chain joins TRBV10-3 and TRBJ2-3; 9 bases are a match to TRBD2. This CDR3 is built from 16 residues. The junction had 15 bases not matched to a gene; V was cut back by 10 bases and J by 4 bases. Germline lookup yields CDR1 ENHRY and CDR2 SYGVKD. CDR3 amino acids: CATRSAGGVWPDTQYF. CDR3 DNA sequence: TGTGCCACCCGATCAGCGGGAGGAGTTTGGCCAGATACGCAGTATTTT.

The count of this clone is one. The chain combines TRBV18 with TRBJ2-5; 9 positions agree with TRBD2. The J segment lost 5 bases and the V segment lost 3 bases, leaving 4 bases of the junction unmatched. Germline V gene lookup returns CDR1 KGHSH and CDR2 LQKENI. This CDR3 has 14 residues. In DNA form, the CDR3 reads TGTGCCAGCTCACCCCTAGCGGGATCCGAGACCCAGTACTTC. It is translated as CASSPLAGSETQYF.

This chain links TRBV5-4 with TRBJ2-3, with TRBD2 identical over 8 bases. The CDR3 length is 19 residues. With V trimmed by 2 bases and J by 0 bases, 14 bases remained unmatched. Germline lookup yields CDR1 SGHNT and CDR2 YYREEE (reference sequence). The chain's CDR3 is CASSLTLTLAGSSTDTQYF. For the CDR3, the DNA is TGTGCCAGCAGCTTAACCCTGACCTTAGCGGGGAGTAGCACAGATACGCAGTATTTT.

The gene calls are TRBV5-4 and TRBJ2-2, with 7 bases lining up with TRBD1. The V segment lost 9 bases and the J segment 0 bases; nucleotides outside the gene matches: 5. The CDR3 covers 14 residues. Germline V lookup: CDR1 SGHNT, CDR2 YYREEE (reference sequence). CDR3 protein: CAMGQITNTGELFF. The DNA of the CDR3 is TGTGCCATGGGACAGATCACGAACACCGGGGAGCTGTTTTTT.

The chain uses TRBV29-1 and TRBJ2-7; D uncertain. Germline CDR1 and CDR2: SQVTM and ANQGSEA. This CDR3 is 12 amino acids long. Trimming removed 4 bases at V and 2 bases at J, with 9 bases between. In DNA, the CDR3 is TGCAGCGTTGGATCTACCGCCTACGAGCAGTACTTC. Translating gives CSVGSTAYEQYF.

The V and J genes are TRBV27 and TRBJ2-7, with 9 bases that match TRBD2. The V and J ends lost 0 bases and 7 bases, in that order; junction bases with no gene match: 10. The germline V gene encodes CDR1 MNHEY and CDR2 SMNVEV (reference sequence). This CDR3 comprises 16 residues. The CDR3 here is CASSLSPPAGGREQYF. The CDR3 bases are TGTGCCAGCAGTTTATCACCCCCCGCGGGGGGGCGAGAGCAGTACTTC.

The rearrangement joins TRBV6-6 to TRBJ2-6; D remains unclear. CDR1 and CDR2 from the germline V gene are MNHNY and SVGAGI (reference sequence). This CDR3 region has 15 residues. V was cut by 9 bases and J by 0 bases, with 12 bases left in between. The CDR3: CASASQFSGANVLTF. CDR3 DNA: TGTGCCAGTGCTTCACAGTTCTCTGGGGCCAACGTCCTGACTTTC.

The chain links TRBV21-1 to TRBJ2-7; the table's D call TRBD2 went unverified against the DNA. TRBV21-1 is reported as a pseudogene. CDR3 length: 17 residues. The CDR3 sequence: CASSKELGGRAGDEQYF. For the CDR3, the DNA is TGTGCCAGCAGCAAAGAATTAGGCGGGAGGGCCGGGGACGAGCAGTACTTC.

The sample holds a few counts of this clone. The chain links TRBV6-5 to TRBJ1-2; a possible D gene is TRBD1 (5 bases). Germline CDR1 is MNHEY and CDR2 is SVGAGI. V was cut by 2 bases and J by 4 bases, with 14 bases left in between. The CDR3 has 15 amino acids. The CDR3 region has the DNA TGTGCCAGCAGTTACAGCCGCGACAGCAGCTATGGCTACACCTTC. This translates into CASSYSRDSSYGYTF.

V gene TRBV7-3 combines with J gene TRBJ2-1; possible D gene TRBD1, 5 bases. The V end was cut by 5 bases, the J end by 10 bases, with 12 bases between. The germline V gene encodes CDR1 SGHTA and CDR2 FQGTGA. This CDR3 spans 12 amino acids. The CDR3 nucleotides read TGTGCCAGCAGCCCCGGGCCAGGGGAGCAGTTCTTC. It encodes CASSPGPGEQFF.

The chain links TRBV27 to TRBJ2-2; D gene uncertain. Germline CDR1 reads MNHEY; CDR2 reads SMNVEV (reference sequence). The CDR3 is made up of 17 amino acids. The V and J ends lost 1 base and 4 bases respectively, with 16 bases between them. Here the CDR3 DNA reads TGTGCCAGCAGTTTATATAACCCAGGACGGCCCACCGGGGAGCTGTTTTTT. Protein product: CASSLYNPGRPTGELFF.

The chain has TRBV28 and TRBJ1-5; TRBD1 aligns across 8 bases. J was trimmed by 1 base and V by 2 bases; bases with no gene match: 10. Germline loops: CDR1 MDHEN, CDR2 SYDVKM. This CDR3 has 18 residues. In DNA, the CDR3 is TGTGCCAGCAGTTTAACCCGACAGGGGCCCACCAGCAATCAGCCCCAGCATTTT. Its translation is CASSLTRQGPTSNQPQHF.

The chain combines TRBV6-6 with TRBJ1-1; D possibly corresponds to TRBD1 (6 bases). The ends were cut back, 6 bases at V and 1 base at J, with 9 bases in the middle. This CDR3 region has 13 residues. Germline CDR1 is MNHNY and CDR2 is SVGAGI (reference sequence). CDR3 nucleotides: TGTGCCAGCAGCAAGGGACAGAACACTGAAGCTTTCTTT. Translated: CASSKGQNTEAFF.

This clone was counted only a few times. The J gene is TRBJ2-1, the V gene TRBV14; TRBD1 aligns across 7 bases. The J segment lost 4 bases and the V segment lost 2 bases, leaving 8 bases of the junction unmatched. From germline, CDR1 is SGHDN and CDR2 FVKESK. The CDR3 is made up of 16 amino acids. CDR3 sequence: CASSQFGQAAYNEQFF. CDR3 in DNA: TGTGCCAGCAGCCAATTCGGACAGGCGGCATACAATGAGCAGTTCTTC.

This clone was picked up one time. The chain couples TRBV28 to TRBJ1-4, with 7 bases lining up with TRBD1. Germline CDR1 and CDR2: MDHEN and SYDVKM. V gave up 7 bases and J gave up 6 bases; unmatched junction bases: 11. This CDR3 has 15 residues. This CDR3 is CASTGAGTVDEKLFF. The CDR3 DNA reads as TGTGCCAGCACCGGCGCCGGGACAGTAGATGAAAAACTGTTTTTT.

This chain uses TRBV7-2 with TRBJ2-1; 15 nucleotides match TRBD2. The CDR3 covers 17 residues. V lost 1 base, J lost 8 bases, and 6 bases stayed unmatched. From germline, CDR1 is SGHTA and CDR2 FQGNSA. CDR3 sequence (DNA): TGTGCCAGCAGCTTAGGTAGGACTAGCGGGGGGGCAGATGAGCAGTTCTTC. Translation gives CASSLGRTSGGADEQFF.

The sample holds one count of this clone. This sequence joins TRBV6-1 and TRBJ1-2, with TRBD1 identical over 7 bases. CDR1 is MNHNS, CDR2 SASEGT, per germline. The CDR3 spans 14 residues. V shed 2 bases and J 4 bases; nucleotides not matched to a gene: 4. The CDR3 here is CASSEIGGTYGYTF. CDR3 sequence (DNA): TGTGCCAGCAGTGAAATAGGGGGCACCTATGGCTACACCTTC.

V usage is TRBV7-2 and J usage is TRBJ1-5; D might be TRBD1 (5 bases). The V end was cut by 4 bases, the J end by 0 bases, with 10 bases between. This CDR3 is built from 15 residues. Looked up from germline, CDR1 is SGHTA and CDR2 is FQGNSA. Here the CDR3 reads CASSSSGVSNQPQHF. CDR3 DNA: TGTGCCAGCAGCTCATCGGGGGTTAGCAATCAGCCCCAGCATTTT.

The rearrangement joins TRBV29-1 to TRBJ2-2; TRBD2 matches at 7 bases. Germline V lookup: CDR1 SQVTM, CDR2 ANQGSEA. This CDR3 spans 14 amino acids. Losses at the gene ends were 2 bases for V and 4 bases for J; bases not matched to a gene: 4. Here the CDR3 DNA reads TGCAGCGTTGAAAGGGAGGGGAGCACCGGGGAGCTGTTTTTT. This gives the protein CSVEREGSTGELFF.

This clone was seen a few times. The V gene is TRBV4-2, the J gene TRBJ2-7; the D gene is possibly TRBD1 (6 bases). There are 15 residues in the CDR3. From germline, CDR1 is LGHNA and CDR2 YNFKEQ. The V end lost 4 bases, the J end lost 5 bases, and 18 bases lay between the germline ends. The CDR3 here is CASSLYSGASDEQYF. Written as DNA, the CDR3 is TGTGCCAGCAGCCTCTACTCAGGGGCCTCGGACGAGCAGTACTTC.

This chain connects TRBV5-6 to TRBJ1-4; 8 nucleotides align to TRBD1. The CDR3 contains 15 residues. The germline V gene encodes CDR1 SGHDT and CDR2 YYEEEE. Trimming removed 0 bases from V and 8 bases from J; junction bases left unmatched: 6. In DNA form, the CDR3 reads TGTGCCAGCAGCTTGGGGGACAGGCAGGTCGAAAAACTGTTTTTT. Its translation is CASSLGDRQVEKLFF.

This clone was seen just once. The chain employs TRBV11-2 and TRBJ2-1, with 8 nucleotides matching TRBD2. The ends lost 0 bases at V and 1 base at J; junction bases unmatched: 2. This CDR3 has 16 amino acids. The germline V gene has CDR1 SGHAT and CDR2 FQNNGV. The CDR3 DNA reads TGTGCCAGCAGCTTAGAACTAGCGGAGTCCTACAATGAGCAGTTCTTC. Translated: CASSLELAESYNEQFF.

A single count supports this clone. The rearrangement uses TRBV28 and TRBJ2-7; D is uncertain. Germline V CDR1 and CDR2: MDHEN, SYDVKM. This CDR3 region has 12 residues. V lost 5 bases, J lost 6 bases, and 11 bases lay in between. CDR3 residues: CASSNRAAEQYF. The CDR3 DNA sequence: TGTGCCAGCAGTAATAGGGCGGCCGAGCAGTACTTC.

The V call is TRBV27, the J call TRBJ2-2, with a tentative D call TRBD2 (6 bases). The length of the CDR3 is 16 residues. V lost 3 bases to trimming and J lost 5 bases, with 16 bases between them. CDR1 and CDR2 from the germline V gene are MNHEY and SMNVEV (reference sequence). The CDR3 bases are TGTGCCAGCAGTTTCGCAGGGAGGTATATGACCGGGGAGCTGTTTTTT. Amino acids: CASSFAGRYMTGELFF.

The chain carries TRBV7-2 and TRBJ2-1; 8 positions agree with TRBD1. The CDR3 runs 14 residues. Germline V CDR1 and CDR2: SGHTA, FQGNSA. The V and J ends lost 4 bases and 5 bases, in that order; junction bases with no gene match: 4. CDR3: CASSSRTGNNEQFF. Here the CDR3 DNA reads TGTGCCAGCAGCTCTAGGACAGGGAACAATGAGCAGTTCTTC.